This T cell receptor beta chain was captured in a study of vaccination effects on CD4 cells after COVID-19. As for the study in general: Sequencing in the ViraFEST assay came after antigen-specific CD4+ T cells had been expanded with viral peptide pools, which were used to stimulate PBMC.

The culture ran for 10 days, and then CD4+ T cells were isolated. Each participant was given two doses of one vaccine (BNT162b2 or mRNA-1273). Nucleocapsid antibodies stayed negative before and after vaccination, showing no earlier SARS-CoV-2 infection. Each culture had half its medium swapped for IL-2 medium on days 3 and 7. The V and J ends lost 0 bases and 6 bases respectively, with 12 bases between them. The CDR3 has 15 amino acids. Germline assignment: CDR1 LGHDT and CDR2 YNNKEL (reference sequence). The repertoire was sequenced with immunoSEQ multiplex PCR; TCRdb's copy has only in-frame clones and lacks some. The sample lists roughly 41,000 clones, around 73% occurring once. In regard to this clone: Its antigen is unidentified.

The starting material was CD4+ T cells from PBMCs cultured without peptide, obtained after COVID-19 vaccination. The rearrangement uses TRBV3-1 (or the pseudogene TRBV3-2) and TRBJ1-5; D not certain. The origin of this receptor is a human donor who received a COVID-19 vaccine. The CDR3 nucleotides are TGTGCCAGCAGCCAAGATTTGTCGGATCTTCAGCCCCAGCATTTT. Protein product: CASSQDLSDLQPQHF.